The source of this T cell receptor beta chain is a study of blood T cell repertoires in COVID-19. Study overall: Samples representing acute and convalescent COVID-19 were sourced from the United States, Italy and Spain. Nucleic acid was either cDNA or gDNA, and it came from T cells, B-cell-depleted T cells, or PBMCs.

J lost 0 bases, V lost 4 bases, and 5 bases had no gene match. This CDR3 region has 15 residues. The germline V gene encodes CDR1 SQVTM and CDR2 ANQGSEA. As handled by the study authors: Scientists estimated how many nucleated cells there were by amplifying reference gene primers. The method was immunoSEQ multiplex PCR; TCRdb's version includes in-frame clones alone and lacks a portion of them. V, J and clone size are those of that table, while D and trimming were read from the DNA. The sample has 120,000 or so clones, approximately 90% seen once; the top ten hold 1.5% to 1.7%. This clone was seen only once.

The receptor was isolated from a human donor in a cohort sampled during active COVID-19. The sample was peripheral blood. The chain combines TRBV29-1 with TRBJ2-1; 8 positions agree with TRBD2. As DNA, the CDR3 is TGCAGCGTTGTAGCGGGGATCCGCTCCTACAATGAGCAGTTCTTC. Protein product: CSVVAGIRSYNEQFF.